A selection of T cell receptor beta chains follows, all from one sample in a study of cytomegalovirus exposure and HLA in healthy donors. Sequencing used immunoSEQ multiplex PCR; TCRdb keeps in-frame clones, though not all of them. The sample records 100,000 to 150,000 clones, around 80% being singletons. The sequencing sample was made of PBMCs. The receptors come from a woman aged 55 to 70 in good health and CMV-seropositive. Both conserved end residues are part of each CDR3.

>TRBV7-9
CASSEVQPNNEQFF
>TRBV27
CASSLNSGGRNWQYF
>TRBV28
CASSVGSEQYF
>TRBV6-5
CASGLERTFSGNTIYF
>TRBV18
CASSPNAAGGTDTQYF
>TRBV18
CASSPPGRGQGVLEQYF
>TRBV19
CASSLANTQYF
>TRBV7-8
CASSPYSNTGYNEQFF
>TRBV7-3
CASSLLGSGSSYNEQFF
>TRBV4-2
CASSQEGAVVSGANVLTF
>TRBV5-1
CASSLVPRGLGYTEAFF
>TRBV5-1
CASSPGGSGHTGELFF
>TRBV19
CATEPTPSSYNEQFF
>TRBV7-8
CASSQDRVAGNTIYF
>TRBV11-2
CASSSTSGNTGELFF
>TRBV6-6
CASSYARVNTEAFF
>TRBV7-9
CASSLASGGPYQETQYF
>TRBV19
CASHRSGAGEPEAFF
>TRBV6-5
CASSISGRAYNEQFF
>TRBV7-9
CASSDRRGLAGGNEQFF
>TRBV4-1
CASSQEARDSSYNSPLHF
>TRBV6-6
CASWDRGRETQYF
>TRBV9
CASSVEQNTEAFF
>TRBV5-1
CASSHRDLGTEAFF
>TRBV5-8
CASSFHRGGNQPQHF
>TRBV27
CASSPHRDRGTHEQYF
>TRBV5-1
CASSTGQVQEKLFF
>TRBV7-9
CASSIQGAGVHYEQYF
>TRBV2
CASSEDRSSPLHF
>TRBV7-3
CASSPDRGYEQYF
>TRBV5-1
CASSLAGGNEQFF
>TRBV4-3
CASSQDYRADGYTF
>TRBV5-5
CASSTVPGGYTEAFF
>TRBV5-5
CASSLSVNTEAFF
>TRBV6-5
CASSPDRGAETQYF
>TRBV6-5
CASSLQYGGSQPQHF
>TRBV7-7
CASSSSNRGGTGNTIYF